Listed below are T cell receptor beta chains from one sample, sequenced in a study of CD8+CD57+ T cells in acquired aplastic anemia. TCRdb fed the reads into MiXCR, producing one record per CDR3 protein. The sample shows 250,000 to 300,000 distinct CDR3 sequences, around 60% of them seen only once. The sample taken for sequencing was sorted CD4+, CD8+, or CD8+CD57+ T cells (not recorded which) from PBMCs. Receptor source: a human donor with severe aplastic anemia or a healthy control (not recorded which). Both conserved end residues are part of each CDR3. The order of the fields is V gene, clone size, D gene, J gene, CDR3 protein, CDR3 DNA. The D gene is left open where the match is weak. The size entry is marked missing in some rows and otherwise reads once, few, many or a size class.

>TRBV28|-|TRBD1|TRBJ1-4
CASSPDRGRVEKLFF
TGTGCCAGCAGTCCAGACAGGGGGCGGGTTGAAAAACTGTTTTTT
>TRBV7-8|-|-|TRBJ2-2
CASSLRMDVRELFF
TGTGCCAGCAGCTTGAGAATGGACGTGAGGGAGCTGTTTTTT
>TRBV7-8|many|TRBD2|TRBJ2-7
CASSSGGIYEQYF
TGTGCCAGCAGCTCCGGGGGGATATACGAGCAGTACTTC
>TRBV25-1|-|-|TRBJ1-2
CASSAVSVSDGYTF
TGTGCCAGCAGTGCGGTTAGCGTAAGCGATGGCTACACCTTC
>TRBV5-1|-|TRBD1|TRBJ2-3
CASSLDYRGLDTQYF
TGCGCCAGCAGCTTGGATTACAGGGGTCTCGATACGCAGTATTTT
>TRBV10-3|many|-|TRBJ1-5
CAIRMGVDQPQHF
TGTGCCATCCGGATGGGGGTCGATCAGCCCCAGCATTTT
>TRBV10-3|-|TRBD1|TRBJ1-5
CAAGTGPNQPQHF
TGTGCCGCCGGGACAGGGCCTAATCAGCCCCAGCATTTT
>TRBV5-1|-|-|TRBJ2-3
CASSLAEVDTQYF
TGCGCCAGCAGCTTGGCGGAGGTAGATACGCAGTATTTT
>TRBV14|-|-|TRBJ2-7
CASSQVAEPNSYEQYF
TGTGCCAGCAGCCAAGTGGCGGAGCCAAACTCCTACGAGCAGTACTTC
>TRBV7-7|-|-|TRBJ1-4
CASSLFPGEKLFF
TGTGCTAGCAGCTTATTCCCGGGTGAAAAACTGTTTTTT
>TRBV24-1|-|-|TRBJ2-1
CATSAIGSSYNEQFF
TGTGCCACCAGTGCCATCGGGAGTTCCTACAATGAGCAGTTCTTC
>TRBV5-1|few|-|TRBJ1-2
CASSEQGRGGYTF
TGCGCCAGCAGTGAACAGGGAAGAGGTGGCTACACCTTC
>TRBV6-6|many|-|TRBJ2-5
CASSYSSRDPGTQYF
TGTGCCAGCAGTTACTCGTCCCGGGACCCGGGGACCCAGTACTTC
>TRBV20-1|few|TRBD1|TRBJ1-2
CSAPSPGQTYGYTF
TGCAGTGCTCCCTCCCCGGGACAGACCTATGGCTACACCTTC
>TRBV15|few|TRBD1|TRBJ1-5
CATSRDGGTGNNQPQHF
TGTGCCACCAGCAGAGATGGGGGGACAGGGAACAATCAGCCCCAGCATTTT
>TRBV6-5|-|TRBD2|TRBJ2-7
CASRGGLVHEQYF
TGTGCCAGCAGGGGAGGACTAGTCCACGAGCAGTACTTC
>TRBV29-1|-|-|TRBJ2-1
CSVGEVGNEQFF
TGCAGCGTTGGGGAGGTGGGCAATGAGCAGTTCTTC
>TRBV7-2|-|TRBD1|TRBJ1-2
CASSQDWVGTVYGYTF
TGTGCCAGCAGCCAAGATTGGGTGGGGACAGTCTATGGCTACACCTTC
>TRBV27|many|TRBD1|TRBJ1-6
CASSSGQGVSPLHF
TGTGCCAGCAGTTCCGGACAGGGGGTTTCACCCCTCCACTTT
>TRBV9|-|-|TRBJ1-1
CASSETGLDEAFF
TGTGCCAGCAGCGAGACAGGTCTTGATGAAGCTTTCTTT